This T cell receptor (beta chain) was documented in a study of cytomegalovirus exposure and HLA in healthy donors. Overall study results and limits: Later work found most CMV-associated TCR beta chains apparently HLA-restricted. Later analysis identified about 17,000 TCR beta sequences associated with HLA alleles, using a false discovery rate threshold of 0.05.

The PCR employed 60 Vbeta primers together with 13 Jbeta primers. Profiling relied on immunoSEQ multiplex PCR, and the TCRdb table lists in-frame clones only, not all of them. Here the sample spans roughly 110,000 clones, 55% to 75% being singletons. CDR3 length: 17 amino acids. The J segment lost 1 base and the V segment lost 3 bases, leaving 7 bases of the junction unmatched. Per the germline V gene, CDR1 is LGHNT and CDR2 is FRNRAP. On this clone itself: Its antigen is not identified.

The receptor comes from a man younger than 45 in good health and CMV-seropositive. The source material was PBMCs. This rearrangement joins TRBV12-5 to TRBJ2-2; 8 nucleotides align to TRBD1. The CDR3: CASGLRDRGRNTGELFF. The CDR3, as DNA: TGTGCTAGTGGTTTACGCGACAGGGGCCGGAACACCGGGGAGCTGTTTTTT.